The 24 T cell receptor beta chains given below trace back to one sample, sequenced in a study of cytomegalovirus exposure and HLA in healthy donors. Data came from immunoSEQ multiplex PCR; TCRdb stores just in-frame clones and leaves some out. The sample shows 150,000 to 180,000 clones, 70% to 90% of them seen only once. Specimen: PBMCs. The source of these receptors is a man between 18 and 35 years old in good health and CMV-seropositive.

V is TRBV7-9 and J is TRBJ1-1; 9 bases agree with TRBD1. Germline V gene data show CDR1 as SEHNR and CDR2 as FQNEAQ (reference sequence). J was trimmed by 4 bases and V by 1 base; bases with no gene match: 4. CDR3 length: 15 residues. The CDR3: CASSLGDRDGTEAFF. CDR3 DNA: TGTGCCAGCAGCTTAGGGGACAGGGACGGCACTGAAGCTTTCTTT.

In this sample, this clone turned up a few times. This chain uses TRBV4-2 with TRBJ2-7, with D perhaps TRBD2 (6 bases). With 4 bases removed from V and 0 bases from J, the gap between germline ends came to 19 bases. Per the germline V gene, CDR1 is LGHNA and CDR2 is YNFKEQ. CDR3 length: 17 residues. As DNA, the CDR3 is TGTGCCAGCAGCCCGCGTATAAGCGCGGGAAGCTCCTACGAGCAGTACTTC. Its translation: CASSPRISAGSSYEQYF.

The J gene is TRBJ1-5, the V gene TRBV19; D not certain. The CDR3 has 14 amino acids. Germline lookup yields CDR1 LNHDA and CDR2 SQIVND (reference sequence). V was shortened by 3 bases and J by 0 bases, with 6 bases between the two germline ends. The CDR3 DNA is TGTGCCAGTAGTATTGTAGATAGCAATCAGCCCCAGCATTTT. Translated: CASSIVDSNQPQHF.

This clone was seen only once. The chain has TRBV21-1 and TRBJ2-1; the listed D gene, TRBD1, was not tested against the DNA. TRBV21-1 is recorded as a pseudogene. The CDR3 is made up of 14 amino acids. The CDR3 nucleotides are TGTGCCAACCCACCTCTCTCAGGGGGCAATGAGCAGTTCTTC. Its protein product is CANPPLSGGNEQFF.

The V gene is TRBV30, the J gene TRBJ1-1; D is possibly TRBD1 (5 bases). Trimming removed 4 bases from V and 6 bases from J, with 15 bases in between. Per the germline V gene, CDR1 is GTSNPN and CDR2 is SVGIG (reference sequence). CDR3 length: 13 amino acids. The CDR3, as DNA: TGTGCCTGGACCGGGGGTGGGTGGGCTGAAGCTTTCTTT. Encoded protein: CAWTGGGWAEAFF.

The chain combines TRBV27 with TRBJ2-2; D gene uncertain. Between the trimmed V and J ends, which lost 2 bases and 6 bases, there was a span of 4 bases. The germline V gene has CDR1 MNHEY and CDR2 SMNVEV (reference sequence). The CDR3 sequence is 12 residues long. The CDR3 DNA reads as TGTGCCAGCAGTTTAGAGGCCGGGGAGCTGTTTTTT. Residues: CASSLEAGELFF.

This clone showed up just once. The chain recombines TRBV23-1 with TRBJ2-7, with 7 bases matching TRBD1. TRBV23-1 is an ORF; its function is uncertain. Germline trimming cut 0 bases from V and 3 bases from J; bases unmatched to any gene: 8. This CDR3 has 16 amino acids. The CDR3 DNA is TGCGCCAGCAGTCAATCCCCGACAGGGCGACGCTACGAGCAGTACTTC. Residues: CASSQSPTGRRYEQYF.

This chain connects TRBV4-1 to TRBJ2-1, with D hard to call. Germline CDR1 reads MGHRA; CDR2 reads YSYEKL. The CDR3 consists of 15 residues. V dropped 1 base and J dropped 5 bases, with 12 bases sitting between them. The CDR3 reads CASSQASLRNNEQFF. CDR3 nucleotide sequence: TGCGCCAGCAGCCAAGCCTCCCTGCGCAACAATGAGCAGTTCTTC.

This chain connects TRBV4-1 to TRBJ1-2, with 8 bases matching TRBD1. Germline loops: CDR1 MGHRA, CDR2 YSYEKL. With V trimmed by 1 base and J by 4 bases, 5 bases remained unmatched. The CDR3 totals 15 residues. The CDR3 protein is CASSQGEGQAYGYTF. The CDR3 DNA reads TGCGCCAGCAGCCAAGGAGAGGGACAGGCCTATGGCTACACCTTC.

The rearrangement uses TRBV25-1 and TRBJ2-7; possible D gene TRBD1, 5 bases. From germline, CDR1 is MGHDK and CDR2 SYGVNS. This CDR3 has 15 residues. Trimming stripped 1 base from V and 0 bases from J, with 10 bases between. The CDR3 loop is CASSEWGGSSYEQYF. In nucleotides, the CDR3 is TGTGCCAGCAGTGAATGGGGCGGAAGCTCCTACGAGCAGTACTTC.

The V call is TRBV5-1, the J call TRBJ2-1, with D tentatively TRBD2 (7 bases). CDR1 SGHRS and CDR2 YFSETQ come from the germline V gene. The CDR3 extends over 15 amino acids. Trimming pared 4 bases from V and 5 bases from J, leaving 16 bases between. The CDR3 is CASSPGGGRDNEQFF. DNA of the CDR3: TGCGCCAGCAGCCCGGGGGGCGGGAGAGACAATGAGCAGTTCTTC.

The V and J genes are TRBV5-8 and TRBJ1-2; D gene uncertain. From germline, CDR1 is SGHTS and CDR2 YDEGEE. The CDR3 extends over 14 amino acids. V was trimmed by 4 bases and J by 4 bases, leaving 14 bases between them. Here the CDR3 reads CASSPGDGPYGYTF. In nucleotides, the CDR3 is TGTGCCAGCAGCCCCGGAGACGGCCCCTATGGCTACACCTTC.

The chain couples TRBV6-5 to TRBJ1-1, with D possibly being TRBD1 (6 bases). The CDR3 extends over 13 amino acids. Germline V CDR1 and CDR2: MNHEY, SVGAGI. The germline V and J ends were trimmed by 4 bases and 1 base, with 7 bases remaining between them. The CDR3: CASSWGQNTEAFF. The CDR3, as DNA: TGTGCCAGCAGTTGGGGACAGAACACTGAAGCTTTCTTT.

The gene calls are TRBV6-1 and TRBJ2-2, with D unclear. V dropped 6 bases and J dropped 5 bases, with 4 bases sitting between them. The CDR3 runs 11 residues. The V gene's germline CDR1 is MNHNS and CDR2 SASEGT. The CDR3 is CASRRTGELFF. The CDR3 coding sequence is TGTGCCAGCAGGAGGACCGGGGAGCTGTTTTTT.

CDR3 sequence: CASSREQGDSNQPQHF. The CDR3 nucleotides read TGTGCCAGCAGCCGCGAACAGGGTGATAGCAATCAGCCCCAGCATTTT. V and J are TRBV4-2 and TRBJ1-5, with D tentatively TRBD1 (6 bases). The CDR3 has 16 amino acids. Germline CDR1 LGHNA, CDR2 YNFKEQ. The V gene lost 4 bases and the J gene lost 0 bases, with 13 bases spanning the gap.

This clone was observed once. CDR3 residues: CASSLGQTGNTIYF. DNA for the CDR3: TGTGCCAGCAGCTTAGGACAGACTGGAAACACCATATATTTT. This chain joins TRBV7-8 and TRBJ1-3; possible D gene TRBD1, 5 bases. This CDR3 is built from 14 residues. Trimming pared 1 base from V and 2 bases from J, leaving 6 bases between. Per germline, CDR1 SGHVS and CDR2 FQNEAQ.

The CDR3 DNA sequence: TGTGCCAGCAGTGCCGCGGGGGGTATCACAGATACGCAGTATTTT. Its protein is CASSAAGGITDTQYF. This chain joins TRBV6-1 and TRBJ2-3; TRBD2 matches 8 bases. Looked up from germline, CDR1 is MNHNS and CDR2 is SASEGT. There are 15 residues in the CDR3. J lost 2 bases, V lost 4 bases, and 5 bases had no gene match.

The V call is TRBV7-9, the J call TRBJ1-5, with D unclear. With 5 bases removed from V and 0 bases from J, the gap between germline ends came to 14 bases. CDR3 length equals 16 residues. Germline loops: CDR1 SEHNR, CDR2 FQNEAQ (reference sequence). CDR3 coding DNA: TGTGCCAGCAGCGACTTTAGGAGCGGTAGCAATCAGCCCCAGCATTTT. Translating it yields CASSDFRSGSNQPQHF.

The CDR3 nucleotides read TGCGCCAGCAGCCCGAGCAGGGTTAACACTGAAGCTTTCTTT. Translating gives CASSPSRVNTEAFF. The gene calls are TRBV4-3 and TRBJ1-1, with TRBD1 as a possible D gene (5 bases). CDR1 is LGHNA, CDR2 YSLEER, per germline. The length of the CDR3 is 14 residues. The germline V and J ends were trimmed by 4 bases and 2 bases, with 11 bases remaining between them.

The chain couples TRBV20-1 to TRBJ2-2; maybe TRBD1 (5 bases). The CDR3 is 11 amino acids. CDR1 DFQATT and CDR2 SNEGSKA come from the germline V gene (reference sequence). V was shortened by 3 bases and J by 8 bases, with 7 bases between the two germline ends. The CDR3 nucleotides read TGCAGTGCTAGGGGGCAGGGGGAGCTGTTTTTT. Translating it yields CSARGQGELFF.

A single count supports this clone. The CDR3: CASSLTGNPYGYTF. The CDR3 bases are TGCGCCAGCAGCCTCACAGGGAACCCCTATGGCTACACCTTC. The chain combines TRBV5-1 with TRBJ1-2; possible D gene TRBD1, 6 bases. V was cut by 4 bases and J by 4 bases, with 14 bases left in between. Germline V gene data show CDR1 as SGHRS and CDR2 as YFSETQ. The CDR3 spans 14 residues.

This clone was seen only once. The chain combines TRBV19 with TRBJ2-5, with 9 bases lining up with TRBD1. The germline V gene has CDR1 LNHDA and CDR2 SQIVND (reference sequence). V trimming: 6 bases; J trimming: 3 bases; junction bases outside the gene matches: 2. The CDR3 runs 13 residues. The CDR3 coding sequence is TGTGCCAGTAGACGGACAGGGGAAGAGACCCAGTACTTC. Its translation is CASRRTGEETQYF.

CDR3 DNA sequence: TGTGCCAGCAGCCTTCTCCAAGCAGGGTCCCCGACCCAGTACTTC. It encodes CASSLLQAGSPTQYF. The rearrangement links TRBV5-4 to TRBJ2-5; tentatively, D is TRBD1 (5 bases). Trimming took 4 bases from V and 7 from J, leaving 20 bases between them. Germline CDR1 reads SGHNT; CDR2 reads YYREEE (reference sequence). This CDR3 is built from 15 residues.

The chain has TRBV7-3 and TRBJ2-3; D remains unclear. This CDR3 has 14 residues. Germline-derived CDR1 and CDR2 are SGHTA and FQGTGA. Trimming cost V 5 bases and J 0 bases, with 9 bases left between them. The CDR3 nucleotides read TGTGCCAGCAGCCCAGTACCCAGCACAGATACGCAGTATTTT. This gives the protein CASSPVPSTDTQYF.